The table lists the clone carrying this T cell receptor beta chain with a count of one. The antigen remains undetermined. This record belongs to a study of cytomegalovirus exposure and HLA in healthy donors. PCR was performed using 60 Vbeta and 13 Jbeta primers. As handled by the study authors: Unique TCR beta chains numbered roughly 80 million in a later analysis, with roughly 10 million shared. Sequencing was performed with immunoSEQ multiplex PCR; in TCRdb, only in-frame clones are kept and a portion is missing. D and trimming were read from the DNA, whereas the V and J calls and clone size are those reported in that table. The sample gives fewer than 120,000 clones, around four fifths of which show up once; around 3% is in the top ten. Study-level points and caveats: Common viral pathogens seemed, in a later analysis, to connect with several of the most significant clusters.

Material: PBMCs. The sequence was obtained from a woman aged 60-70 years in good health and CMV-seropositive.

The CDR3 loop is CASREPGQVTSYTF. The CDR3 coding sequence is TGCGCCAGCAGGGAGCCGGGACAGGTAACAAGCTACACCTTC. The rearrangement links TRBV5-1 to TRBJ1-2; 8 nucleotides agree with TRBD1. CDR1 and CDR2 (germline): SGHRS, YFSETQ. This CDR3 is built from 14 residues. With 5 bases clipped from V and 9 bases from J, the junction kept 12 bases outside the gene matches. The complete variable domain, with remaining parts taken from reference TRBV5-1 and TRBJ1-2, reads KAGVTQTPRYLIKTRGQQVTLSCSPISGHRSVSWYQQTPGQGLQFLFEYFSETQRNKGNFPGRFSGRQFSNSRSEMNVSTLELGDSALYLCASREPGQVTSYTFGSGTRLTVV.